This entry lists 30 T cell receptor beta chains sequenced from one sample in a study of cytomegalovirus exposure and HLA in healthy donors. The method was immunoSEQ multiplex PCR; TCRdb's version includes in-frame clones alone and lacks a portion of them. The sample yields a few hundred thousand clones, roughly 90% seen once. The sequenced sample was PBMCs. These receptor sequences come from a young woman in good health and CMV-seronegative.

V gene TRBV6-1 combines with J gene TRBJ2-2, with TRBD2 matching 11 bases. The CDR3 contains 21 residues. Germline lookup yields CDR1 MNHNS and CDR2 SASEGT. V dropped 2 bases and J dropped 7; count of bases not matched to a gene: 21. The CDR3 DNA is TGTGCCAGCAGTGAAAGTAGGGCAGGACTAGCGGGCCCTAGGGGGGACGGGGAGCTGTTTTTT. Translated: CASSESRAGLAGPRGDGELFF.

This sequence joins TRBV25-1 and TRBJ2-1, with 9 bases that match TRBD2. This CDR3 is built from 17 residues. V lost 8 bases to trimming and J lost 5 bases; unmatched junction nucleotides: 16. Germline V gives CDR1 MGHDK, CDR2 SYGVNS. The CDR3: CASSARGAGGPDNEQFF. The DNA for the CDR3 is TGTGCCAGCTCCGCTCGCGGGGCGGGAGGGCCGGACAATGAGCAGTTCTTC. The full variable domain, rest sourced from reference TRBV25-1 and TRBJ2-1, is EADIYQTPRYLVIGTGKKITLECSQTMGHDKMYWYQQDPGMELHLIHYSYGVNSTEKGDLSSESTVSRIRTEHFPLTLESARPSHTSQYLCASSARGAGGPDNEQFFGPGTRLTVL.

The table lists this clone with a few counts. This chain joins TRBV5-1 and TRBJ2-5; 9 bases match TRBD1. Germline CDR1 SGHRS, CDR2 YFSETQ. With 0 bases clipped from V and 5 bases from J, the junction kept 2 bases outside the gene matches. The CDR3 extends over 14 amino acids. The CDR3 nucleotides read TGCGCCAGCAGCTTGGGGACAGGGGTGGAGACCCAGTACTTC. It encodes CASSLGTGVETQYF.

This chain connects TRBV29-1 to TRBJ1-5; 7 nucleotides line up with TRBD1. Germline lookup yields CDR1 SQVTM and CDR2 ANQGSEA. The CDR3 has 15 residues. Losses at the gene ends were 6 bases for V and 4 bases for J; bases not matched to a gene: 12. In nucleotides, the CDR3 is TGCAGCGTAAGTATAGACGGGACAGCTAATCAGCCCCAGCATTTT. Its translation: CSVSIDGTANQPQHF.

The V call is TRBV9, the J call TRBJ2-3; D not certain. Germline V gives CDR1 SGDLS, CDR2 YYNGEE. Trimming removed 0 bases from V and 0 bases from J, with 11 bases in between. This CDR3 has 16 amino acids. The CDR3 DNA is TGTGCCAGCAGCGTAGTCGGCGGAGCTAGCACAGATACGCAGTATTTT. Translation: CASSVVGGASTDTQYF.

CDR3 region: CASSLLGGNEQFF. The DNA of the CDR3 is TGTGCCAGCAGTTTGCTGGGCGGGAATGAGCAGTTCTTC. The J gene is TRBJ2-1, the V gene TRBV6-6; D possibly corresponds to TRBD2 (5 bases). This CDR3 region has 13 residues. Trimming shortened V by 4 bases and J by 7 bases, and 11 bases separated the two germline ends. Germline V CDR1 and CDR2: MNHNY, SVGAGI (reference sequence).

This sequence joins TRBV27 and TRBJ1-1; D gene ambiguous. The CDR3 contains 16 residues. In germline, CDR1 is MNHEY, CDR2 SMNVEV (reference sequence). V was cut by 3 bases and J by 3 bases, with 17 bases left in between. The CDR3 nucleotides are TGTGCCAGCAGTTTCCACGGAACGGGAGCGGACACTGAAGCTTTCTTT. Amino acids: CASSFHGTGADTEAFF.

The chain employs TRBV6-1 and TRBJ2-5; 10 positions agree with TRBD2. V lost 7 bases and J lost 6; bases outside the gene matches: 11. The CDR3 has 15 amino acids. The germline gives CDR1 MNHNS, CDR2 SASEGT. The CDR3 loop reads CASILLAGRLQTQYF. The DNA for the CDR3 is TGTGCCAGCATCTTACTAGCGGGAAGGCTTCAGACCCAGTACTTC.

J is TRBJ1-1 and V is TRBV28; 9 nucleotides agree with TRBD1. The V gene end was trimmed by 2 bases and the J gene end by 10 bases; junction bases not matched to a gene: 5. The CDR3 runs 13 residues. The germline V gene encodes CDR1 MDHEN and CDR2 SYDVKM. CDR3 in amino acids: CASSLRNRGRAFF. The CDR3 nucleotides read TGTGCCAGCAGTTTAAGAAACAGGGGGCGAGCTTTCTTT.

The chain employs TRBV6-6 and TRBJ2-1; 10 bases align to TRBD2. The V gene's germline CDR1 is MNHNY and CDR2 SVGAGI (reference sequence). V dropped 6 bases and J dropped 5; count of bases not matched to a gene: 7. The CDR3 is 15 residues long. CDR3 nucleotides: TGTGCCAGCAGAAGAGGACTAGCGGAGGACAATGAGCAGTTCTTC. It is translated as CASRRGLAEDNEQFF.

At least ten counts were recorded for this clone. This chain connects TRBV15 to TRBJ2-3; 13 nucleotides line up with TRBD2. J was trimmed by 4 bases and V by 3 bases; bases with no gene match: 7. CDR1 and CDR2 from the germline V gene are LNHNV and YYDKDF (reference sequence). The CDR3 spans 17 residues. CDR3 protein: CATSRKPGLAGSDTQYF. For the CDR3, the DNA is TGTGCCACCAGCAGGAAACCGGGACTAGCGGGATCAGATACGCAGTATTTT.

This clone came up once. The V call is TRBV12-5, the J call TRBJ2-5; 9 nucleotides agree with TRBD2. CDR1 is LGHNT, CDR2 FRNRAP, per germline. J gave up 4 bases and V 7 bases, and 4 bases lay outside the gene matches. The CDR3 has 13 amino acids. The CDR3 spells CASVSGSGETQYF. CDR3 sequence (DNA): TGTGCTAGTGTTAGCGGGAGTGGAGAGACCCAGTACTTC.

The genes are TRBV19 and TRBJ2-2; D is possibly TRBD1 (5 bases). The V end was cut by 2 bases, the J end by 6 bases, with 7 bases between. Germline CDR1 LNHDA, CDR2 SQIVND (reference sequence). The CDR3 covers 13 residues. CDR3 residues: CASSIRGPGELFF. The CDR3 bases are TGTGCCAGTAGTATAAGGGGTCCCGGGGAGCTGTTTTTT.

The V and J genes are TRBV18 and TRBJ2-3; no firm D call. The CDR3 extends over 14 amino acids. V was trimmed by 4 bases and J by 1 base, leaving 9 bases between them. CDR1 and CDR2 from the germline V gene are KGHSH and LQKENI. This CDR3 reads CASSRSSGTDTQYF. The CDR3 region has the DNA TGTGCCAGCTCACGATCTAGTGGCACAGATACGCAGTATTTT.

This chain connects TRBV7-2 to TRBJ1-4; tentatively, D is TRBD1 (6 bases). CDR3 length: 15 residues. V lost 4 bases and J lost 5, with 14 bases in between. Per the germline V gene, CDR1 is SGHTA and CDR2 is FQGNSA. CDR3 sequence (DNA): TGTGCCAGCAGCTATAGGGGGAATTGGAATGAAAAACTGTTTTTT. This gives the protein CASSYRGNWNEKLFF.

The count of this clone is one. The chain has TRBV13 and TRBJ2-3; possible D gene TRBD1, 5 bases. Trimming stripped 4 bases from V and 1 base from J, with 9 bases between. Germline assignment: CDR1 PRHDT and CDR2 FYEKMQ (reference sequence). The CDR3 totals 14 residues. CDR3 region: CASSSRRGTDTQYF. The CDR3 nucleotides read TGTGCCAGCAGCTCCCGCAGGGGCACAGATACGCAGTATTTT.

This sequence joins TRBV7-8 and TRBJ2-6, with D possibly matching TRBD2 (5 bases). Germline CDR1 and CDR2: SGHVS and FQNEAQ. Between the trimmed V and J ends, which lost 5 bases and 1 base, there was a span of 9 bases. CDR3 length equals 15 residues. This CDR3 is CASSPTGSGANVLTF. The DNA of the CDR3 is TGTGCCAGCAGCCCGACGGGATCTGGGGCCAACGTCCTGACTTTC.

The V call is TRBV2, the J call TRBJ1-2, with a tentative D call TRBD1 (5 bases). The germline V gene encodes CDR1 SNHLY and CDR2 FYNNEI. Trimming removed 4 bases from V and 1 base from J, with 13 bases in between. The CDR3 length is 15 residues. This CDR3 reads CASSATANFNYGYTF. For the CDR3, the DNA is TGTGCCAGCAGTGCGACAGCGAATTTTAACTATGGCTACACCTTC.

The sample holds a few counts of this clone. V and J are TRBV19 and TRBJ2-2; 10 bases fit TRBD2. The CDR3 runs 13 residues. Germline values: CDR1 LNHDA, CDR2 SQIVND (reference sequence). J lost 6 bases, V lost 10 bases, and 5 bases had no gene match. CDR3 protein: CATSGREAGELFF. As DNA, the CDR3 is TGTGCCACCAGCGGGAGGGAGGCCGGGGAGCTGTTTTTT.

This clone was picked up one time. The chain has TRBV21-1 and TRBJ2-7; the DNA was not compared with TRBD2, the D call given in the table. TRBV21-1 constitutes a pseudogene. The CDR3 is 17 amino acids. The CDR3 nucleotides read TGTGCCAGCAGCAAAAAGGCGAGGAGGGGAAGCTCCTACGAGCAGTACTTC. The encoded protein is CASSKKARRGSSYEQYF.

The gene calls are TRBV5-5 and TRBJ2-5; 10 bases are a match to TRBD1. V shed 2 bases and J 5 bases; nucleotides not matched to a gene: 6. Germline CDR1 and CDR2: SGHKS and YYEKEE (reference sequence). The CDR3 extends over 15 amino acids. CDR3 sequence: CASSLRDRGRETQYF. In DNA form, the CDR3 reads TGTGCCAGCAGCTTAAGAGACAGGGGGCGGGAGACCCAGTACTTC.

This sequence joins TRBV6-5 and TRBJ2-1; TRBD2 matches at 8 bases. V lost 7 bases and J lost 8; bases outside the gene matches: 10. The CDR3 runs to 14 residues. Per the germline V gene, CDR1 is MNHEY and CDR2 is SVGAGI. This chain's CDR3 is CASTRLAGRHEQFF. As DNA, the CDR3 is TGTGCCAGCACGCGGCTAGCGGGTCGTCATGAGCAGTTCTTC.

The chain employs TRBV2 and TRBJ2-4; no firm D call. V dropped 2 bases and J dropped 0 bases, with 8 bases sitting between them. Per the germline V gene, CDR1 is SNHLY and CDR2 is FYNNEI. This CDR3 spans 15 amino acids. The CDR3 DNA follows: TGTGCCAGCAGTGAAACACGAATAGCCAAAAACATTCAGTACTTC. As protein: CASSETRIAKNIQYF.

The chain has TRBV19 and TRBJ1-2; 8 nucleotides line up with TRBD1. Germline V gives CDR1 LNHDA, CDR2 SQIVND (reference sequence). The ends lost 6 bases at V and 2 bases at J; junction bases unmatched: 8. CDR3 size: 15 residues. The CDR3 here is CASSLNRDRNYGYTF. The CDR3 DNA is TGTGCCAGTAGCCTAAACCGGGACAGGAACTATGGCTACACCTTC.

The chain employs TRBV27 and TRBJ1-1; D gene unclear. CDR3 length: 14 residues. The germline gives CDR1 MNHEY, CDR2 SMNVEV (reference sequence). Trimming shortened V by 5 bases and J by 4 bases, and 14 bases separated the two germline ends. Here the CDR3 reads CASSLTAGGTEAFF. The CDR3 DNA reads TGTGCCAGCAGTCTGACGGCGGGCGGCACTGAAGCTTTCTTT.

The rearrangement joins TRBV4-1 to TRBJ2-7; D is perhaps TRBD1 (6 bases). This CDR3 has 17 amino acids. V lost 3 bases to trimming and J lost 2 bases, with 20 bases between them. CDR1 and CDR2 from the germline V gene are MGHRA and YSYEKL. The DNA of the CDR3 is TGCGCCAGCAGCCACCCAATACGCGTGGGGGCCCCCTACGAGCAGTACTTC. It codes for CASSHPIRVGAPYEQYF.

The V and J genes are TRBV2 and TRBJ2-1; TRBD2 is a possible D gene (5 bases). CDR1 and CDR2 (germline): SNHLY, FYNNEI. V was clipped by 8 bases and J by 4 bases, with 15 bases between them. The CDR3 totals 14 residues. The CDR3 region has the DNA TGTGCCAGCTTTGGAGGCAATGCGTACAATGAGCAGTTCTTC. This sequence encodes CASFGGNAYNEQFF. Variable domain in full (rest from reference TRBV2 and TRBJ2-1): EPEVTQTPSHQVTQMGQEVILRCVPISNHLYFYWYRQILGQKVEFLVSFYNNEISEKSEIFDDQFSVERPDGSNFTLKIRSTKLEDSAMYFCASFGGNAYNEQFFGPGTRLTVL.

The chain recombines TRBV13 with TRBJ2-3, with D hard to call. Deletions cut 3 bases from V and 2 bases from J, with 3 bases between. CDR1 is PRHDT and CDR2 is FYEKMQ in the germline V gene (reference sequence). This CDR3 has 12 amino acids. This chain's CDR3 is CASSFNTDTQYF. As DNA, the CDR3 is TGTGCCAGCAGCTTTAACACAGATACGCAGTATTTT.

The genes are TRBV28 and TRBJ2-5, with unresolved D. The CDR3 contains 11 residues. CDR1 is MDHEN, CDR2 SYDVKM, per germline. V was pared by 6 bases and J by 7 bases, with 9 bases between. CDR3 sequence (DNA): TGTGCCAGCAGCCAGTCGGGGACCCAGTACTTC. It is translated as CASSQSGTQYF.

This clone was picked up a small number of times. This rearrangement joins TRBV14 to TRBJ1-2, with D perhaps TRBD1 (6 bases). The CDR3 sequence is 13 residues long. Germline V lookup: CDR1 SGHDN, CDR2 FVKESK. V was pared by 4 bases and J by 3 bases, with 9 bases between. The chain's CDR3 is CASSRAGDYGYTF. CDR3 coding DNA: TGTGCCAGCAGCCGGGCAGGGGACTATGGCTACACCTTC. Drawing the rest from reference TRBV14 and TRBJ1-2, the complete variable domain is EAGVTQFPSHSVIEKGQTVTLRCDPISGHDNLYWYRRVMGKEIKFLLHFVKESKQDESGMPNNRFLAERTGGTYSTLKVQPAELEDSGVYFCASSRAGDYGYTFGSGTRLTVV.